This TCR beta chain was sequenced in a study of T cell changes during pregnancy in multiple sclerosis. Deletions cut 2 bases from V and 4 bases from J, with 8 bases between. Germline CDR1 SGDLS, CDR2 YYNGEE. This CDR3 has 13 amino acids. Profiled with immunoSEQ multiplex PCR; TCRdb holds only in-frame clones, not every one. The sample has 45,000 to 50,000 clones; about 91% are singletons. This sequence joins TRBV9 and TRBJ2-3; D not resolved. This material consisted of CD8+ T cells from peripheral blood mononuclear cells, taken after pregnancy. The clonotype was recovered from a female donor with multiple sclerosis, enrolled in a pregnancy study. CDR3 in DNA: TGTGCCAGCAGCGTTACCCGCGCAGATACGCAGTATTTT. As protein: CASSVTRADTQYF.